This entry concerns a single T cell receptor (beta chain). Per the original methods: Estimated nucleated cell counts came from reference gene primer amplification. Some clones are missing from TCRdb's copy, which holds only in-frame ones; the method was immunoSEQ multiplex PCR. V, J and clone size were drawn from that table, and D and trimming were deduced from the DNA. The data hold some 300,000 clones, with around 92% observed a single time. This sample was included in a study of blood T cell repertoires in COVID-19. J gave up 1 base and V 1 base, and 3 bases lay outside the gene matches. In germline, CDR1 is SGHAT, CDR2 FQNNGV. The length of the CDR3 is 15 residues.

The sample was PBMCs or T cells enriched from blood (not recorded which). This TCR derives from a woman in her 30s who had recovered from COVID-19. The chain couples TRBV11-2 to TRBJ2-5; 7 bases line up with TRBD1. CDR3 residues: CASSLAGQSQETQYF. CDR3 coding DNA: TGTGCCAGCAGCTTAGCGGGACAGTCCCAAGAGACCCAGTACTTC.